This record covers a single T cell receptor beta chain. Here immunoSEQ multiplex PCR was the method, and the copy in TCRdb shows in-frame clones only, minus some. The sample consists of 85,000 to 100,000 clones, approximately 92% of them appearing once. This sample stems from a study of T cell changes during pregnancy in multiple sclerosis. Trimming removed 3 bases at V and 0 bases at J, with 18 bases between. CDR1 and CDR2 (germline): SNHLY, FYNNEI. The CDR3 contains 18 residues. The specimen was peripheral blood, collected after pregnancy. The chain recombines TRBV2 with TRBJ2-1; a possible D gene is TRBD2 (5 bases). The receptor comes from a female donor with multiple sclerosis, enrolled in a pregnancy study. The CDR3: CASSELTLARSSYNEQFF. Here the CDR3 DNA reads TGTGCCAGCAGTGAGCTAACCTTAGCGCGGAGCTCCTACAATGAGCAGTTCTTC. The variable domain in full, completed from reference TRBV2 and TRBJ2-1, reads EPEVTQTPSHQVTQMGQEVILRCVPISNHLYFYWYRQILGQKVEFLVSFYNNEISEKSEIFDDQFSVERPDGSNFTLKIRSTKLEDSAMYFCASSELTLARSSYNEQFFGPGTRLTVL.